These 27 T cell receptor beta chains came from one sample sequenced in a study of beta chain features in type 1 diabetes. Of the isolated RNA, all was reverse transcribed, and so the sequenced material was expressed TCRB transcripts. The protocol was immunoSEQ multiplex PCR, while the TCRdb copy is restricted to in-frame clones and leaves out a portion. The sample has around 200,000 clones; about an eighth are singletons. The sample consisted of central memory CD4+ T cells from blood. The receptor source for this set is a woman under 30 in good health.

This clone was counted a few times. The chain carries TRBV18 and TRBJ2-7; tentatively, D is TRBD2 (6 bases). Germline CDR1 and CDR2: KGHSH and LQKENI. Trimming pared 3 bases from V and 0 bases from J, leaving 15 bases between. The CDR3 length is 16 residues. CDR3 in amino acids: CASSPPLVGGSYEQYF. The CDR3 DNA sequence: TGTGCCAGCTCACCTCCACTAGTCGGGGGCTCCTACGAGCAGTACTTC.

This clone has a handful of counts. This chain links TRBV28 with TRBJ2-7; 9 bases fit TRBD1. The junction had 8 bases not matched to a gene; V was cut back by 5 bases and J by 6 bases. This CDR3 spans 14 amino acids. Germline V gene sequence: CDR1 MDHEN, CDR2 SYDVKM. CDR3 protein: CASSTRDRVFEQYF. As DNA, the CDR3 is TGTGCCAGCAGTACCCGGGACAGGGTTTTCGAGCAGTACTTC.

This clone has more than one count but fewer than ten. The chain links TRBV29-1 to TRBJ2-3; D perhaps matches TRBD2 (5 bases). V was cut by 8 bases and J by 7 bases, with 22 bases left in between. Germline assignment: CDR1 SQVTM and CDR2 ANQGSEA. The CDR3 spans 14 residues. CDR3 amino acids: CSWASDSRTNTQYF. CDR3 nucleotide sequence: TGCAGCTGGGCTTCGGACTCACGCACGAATACGCAGTATTTT.

In its sample, this clone was seen a few times. The genes are TRBV6-5 and TRBJ1-5; D is possibly TRBD1 (6 bases). In germline, CDR1 is MNHEY, CDR2 SVGAGI. V was shortened by 5 bases and J by 7 bases, with 15 bases between the two germline ends. The CDR3 covers 14 residues. The CDR3 sequence is CASSGQTGKQPQHF. CDR3 nucleotide sequence: TGTGCCAGCAGTGGGCAAACAGGGAAACAGCCCCAGCATTTT.

The V and J genes are TRBV28 and TRBJ1-5; D remains unclear. The CDR3 length is 15 residues. CDR1 and CDR2 from the germline V gene are MDHEN and SYDVKM. V lost 7 bases and J 1 base, leaving 14 bases between the germline ends. CDR3 amino acids: CASNALQRSNQPQHF. CDR3 bases: TGTGCCAGCAACGCCCTTCAGAGGAGCAATCAGCCCCAGCATTTT.

The chain carries TRBV9 and TRBJ1-4; 7 bases map to TRBD1. V dropped 2 bases and J dropped 8; count of bases not matched to a gene: 15. Germline V gives CDR1 SGDLS, CDR2 YYNGEE. This CDR3 is built from 17 residues. In nucleotides, the CDR3 is TGTGCCAGCAGCGTGATAGGGACAGCCGTGCCCGCCGAAAAACTGTTTTTT. Protein sequence: CASSVIGTAVPAEKLFF.

This chain connects TRBV7-8 to TRBJ1-1; no reliable D call. Per germline, CDR1 SGHVS and CDR2 FQNEAQ. The CDR3 loop spans 14 amino acids. V lost 1 base and J 6 bases, leaving 12 bases between the germline ends. CDR3 protein: CASSLGATVAEAFF. The DNA of the CDR3 is TGTGCCAGCAGCTTAGGGGCGACCGTAGCTGAAGCTTTCTTT.

There are a few counts of this clone. V and J are TRBV9 and TRBJ2-1, with TRBD2 matching 12 bases. CDR3 length: 17 amino acids. V trimming: 0 bases; J trimming: 7 bases; junction bases outside the gene matches: 8. Looked up from germline, CDR1 is SGDLS and CDR2 is YYNGEE. CDR3 coding DNA: TGTGCCAGCAGCGTAGGGCTAGCGGGAGGGCCACAGAATGAGCAGTTCTTC. Amino acid sequence: CASSVGLAGGPQNEQFF.

The V call is TRBV7-9, the J call TRBJ1-2; D ambiguous. Germline CDR1 is SEHNR and CDR2 is FQNEAQ (reference sequence). The CDR3 sequence is 14 residues long. The V end was cut by 4 bases, the J end by 8 bases, with 17 bases between. CDR3 in amino acids: CASSSDVPAGGYTF. CDR3 sequence (DNA): TGTGCCAGCAGCTCGGACGTTCCTGCGGGCGGCTACACCTTC.

The V call is TRBV6-6, the J call TRBJ1-2; D possibly corresponds to TRBD1 (5 bases). V was shortened by 5 bases and J by 8 bases, with 12 bases between the two germline ends. The CDR3 runs 12 residues. Looked up from germline, CDR1 is MNHNY and CDR2 is SVGAGI (reference sequence). CDR3 region: CASSPTTVGYTF. The CDR3 DNA reads as TGTGCCAGCAGTCCCACGACAGTAGGCTACACCTTC.

This chain links TRBV14 with TRBJ1-1; 9 nucleotides line up with TRBD1. The length of the CDR3 is 16 residues. CDR1 SGHDN and CDR2 FVKESK come from the germline V gene. V was pared by 3 bases and J by 6 bases, with 11 bases of the junction left unmatched. The CDR3 coding sequence is TGTGCCAGCAGCCATTCGGTGGGACAGGGTCCCTCTGAAGCTTTCTTT. It translates to CASSHSVGQGPSEAFF.

The V gene is TRBV28, the J gene TRBJ2-3; TRBD2 matches 9 bases. There are 16 residues in the CDR3. With V trimmed by 7 bases and J by 4 bases, 12 bases remained unmatched. Germline V lookup: CDR1 MDHEN, CDR2 SYDVKM. The DNA for the CDR3 is TGTGCCAGCATTCCTCGGGGCGGGAGGGGTGCAGATACGCAGTATTTT. This sequence encodes CASIPRGGRGADTQYF.

This clone was recorded many times. The CDR3 loop is CASSLFGGEQFF. DNA for the CDR3: TGTGCCAGCAGTTTATTCGGAGGTGAGCAGTTCTTC. V and J are TRBV27 and TRBJ2-1; TRBD2 might be the D (5 bases). Trimming cost V 1 base and J 9 bases, with 7 bases left between them. Germline values: CDR1 MNHEY, CDR2 SMNVEV (reference sequence). This CDR3 is 12 amino acids long.

This clone was seen more than once but under ten times. The rearrangement uses TRBV28 and TRBJ2-3; no reliable D call. The CDR3 has 13 residues. Germline V gene lookup returns CDR1 MDHEN and CDR2 SYDVKM. The germline V and J ends were trimmed by 5 bases and 7 bases, with 13 bases remaining between them. As DNA, the CDR3 is TGTGCCAGCAGTCCACTATCCGCGTATACGCAGTATTTT. Translation: CASSPLSAYTQYF.

This clone showed up just a few times. V usage is TRBV5-1 and J usage is TRBJ2-5; 7 bases align to TRBD1. The CDR3 is 16 amino acids. Losses at the gene ends were 0 bases for V and 2 bases for J; bases not matched to a gene: 7. In germline, CDR1 is SGHRS, CDR2 YFSETQ. CDR3 coding DNA: TGCGCCAGCAGCTTGGGGGCCAGGGGGAATCAAGAGACCCAGTACTTC. This encodes CASSLGARGNQETQYF.

This clone showed up just a few times. J is TRBJ2-7 and V is TRBV18, with 14 bases fitting TRBD2. Germline V gives CDR1 KGHSH, CDR2 LQKENI. J was trimmed by 3 bases and V by 4 bases; bases with no gene match: 5. The CDR3 sequence is 16 residues long. CDR3: CASSRGTSGSFYEQYF. The CDR3 DNA follows: TGTGCCAGCTCACGCGGGACTAGCGGGAGCTTCTACGAGCAGTACTTC.

This clone turned up a few times. The genes are TRBV5-1 and TRBJ2-3; 10 bases are shared with TRBD2. Germline CDR1 SGHRS, CDR2 YFSETQ. V shed 4 bases, J shed 1 base, and the junction held 3 bases outside the gene matches. The CDR3 is made up of 15 amino acids. The CDR3 region is CASSGTSDRTDTQYF. The CDR3 nucleotides are TGCGCCAGCAGCGGGACTAGCGATCGCACAGATACGCAGTATTTT. Full variable domain (remainder filled in from reference TRBV5-1 and TRBJ2-3): KAGVTQTPRYLIKTRGQQVTLSCSPISGHRSVSWYQQTPGQGLQFLFEYFSETQRNKGNFPGRFSGRQFSNSRSEMNVSTLELGDSALYLCASSGTSDRTDTQYFGPGTRLTVL.

The V call is TRBV30, the J call TRBJ1-5; 8 nucleotides match TRBD1. The CDR3 has 14 residues. Germline CDR1 reads GTSNPN; CDR2 reads SVGIG (reference sequence). Trimming took 3 bases from V and 7 from J; bases not matched to a gene: 8. The CDR3 nucleotides read TGTGCCTGGAGAGGACAGGGAGGAGAGCAGCCCCAGCATTTT. The encoded protein is CAWRGQGGEQPQHF.

This rearrangement joins TRBV7-2 to TRBJ1-2; D might be TRBD1 (6 bases). In germline, CDR1 is SGHTA, CDR2 FQGNSA. The length of the CDR3 is 14 residues. V lost 5 bases and J 5 bases, leaving 15 bases between the germline ends. The CDR3 DNA follows: TGTGCCAGCAGCCCAGGACAGACGTCGTATGGCTACACCTTC. As protein: CASSPGQTSYGYTF.

This clone was seen more than once but under ten times. The V and J genes are TRBV2 and TRBJ2-3, with TRBD1 as a possible D gene (6 bases). Germline V gene data show CDR1 as SNHLY and CDR2 as FYNNEI. V was trimmed by 5 bases and J by 5 bases, leaving 14 bases between them. This CDR3 has 14 amino acids. CDR3 in DNA: TGTGCCAGCAGTTCCATCGGACAGAGAGATACGCAGTATTTT. Translating gives CASSSIGQRDTQYF.

This chain connects TRBV28 to TRBJ2-5; 9 bases match TRBD2. Germline V gene lookup returns CDR1 MDHEN and CDR2 SYDVKM. The CDR3 contains 12 residues. J gave up 5 bases and V 7 bases, and 2 bases lay outside the gene matches. The CDR3 sequence is CASKSGRETQYF. DNA of the CDR3: TGTGCCAGCAAAAGCGGGAGGGAGACCCAGTACTTC.

This chain links TRBV11-1 with TRBJ2-5, with 7 bases lining up with TRBD1. Germline assignment: CDR1 SGHAT and CDR2 FQDESV (reference sequence). The CDR3 is 15 amino acids. The junction had 12 bases not matched to a gene; V was cut back by 6 bases and J by 5 bases. CDR3 in DNA: TGTGCCAGCAGTTTAAACAGGGGTACTTTGGAGACCCAGTACTTC. This translates into CASSLNRGTLETQYF. Complete variable domain (other parts from reference TRBV11-1 and TRBJ2-5): EAEVAQSPRYKITEKSQAVAFWCDPISGHATLYWYRQILGQGPELLVQFQDESVVDDSQLPKDRFSAERLKGVDSTLKIQPAELGDSAMYLCASSLNRGTLETQYFGPGTRLLVL.

This clone was seen a handful of times. J is TRBJ2-7 and V is TRBV7-3; 8 nucleotides align to TRBD2. The V gene end was trimmed by 5 bases and the J gene end by 0 bases; junction bases not matched to a gene: 12. Germline V gene data show CDR1 as SGHTA and CDR2 as FQGTGA. The CDR3 length is 17 residues. The CDR3 is CASSPTSGRGSSYEQYF. The CDR3 DNA follows: TGTGCCAGCAGCCCCACTAGCGGAAGGGGAAGCTCCTACGAGCAGTACTTC.

This chain links TRBV7-9 with TRBJ1-1; no clear D. Germline values: CDR1 SEHNR, CDR2 FQNEAQ (reference sequence). This CDR3 spans 16 amino acids. The V gene lost 5 bases and the J gene lost 6 bases, with 22 bases spanning the gap. The CDR3 coding sequence is TGTGCCAGCAGCCTGCGCCGGGAGCAAGCTGGGCCTGAAGCTTTCTTT. As protein: CASSLRREQAGPEAFF.

This chain uses TRBV7-9 with TRBJ1-4; D not resolved. The germline V and J ends were trimmed by 1 base and 7 bases, with 13 bases remaining between them. The CDR3 loop spans 15 amino acids. Germline values: CDR1 SEHNR, CDR2 FQNEAQ (reference sequence). CDR3 sequence (DNA): TGTGCCAGCAGCTTAGTTTCAAGGCGGGGTGAAAAACTGTTTTTT. Residues: CASSLVSRRGEKLFF. Based on the CDR3 plus reference TRBV7-9 and TRBJ1-4, the full variable domain is DTGVSQNPRHKITKRGQNVTFRCDPISEHNRLYWYRQTLGQGPEFLTYFQNEAQLEKSRLLSDRFSAERPKGSFSTLEIQRTEQGDSAMYLCASSLVSRRGEKLFFGSGTQLSVL.

The chain couples TRBV30 to TRBJ2-7, with D maybe TRBD1 (5 bases). This CDR3 comprises 12 residues. The V end was cut by 0 bases, the J end by 5 bases, with 8 bases between. Per the germline V gene, CDR1 is GTSNPN and CDR2 is SVGIG (reference sequence). The CDR3 loop is CAWSVQAHEQYF. CDR3 in DNA: TGTGCCTGGAGTGTACAGGCCCACGAGCAGTACTTC.

The chain uses TRBV7-3 and TRBJ2-7; tentatively, D is TRBD2 (5 bases). Trimming shortened V by 5 bases and J by 6 bases, and 11 bases separated the two germline ends. The CDR3 is 12 residues long. Germline CDR1 and CDR2: SGHTA and FQGTGA. The CDR3 protein is CASSDPGSEQYF. CDR3 in DNA: TGTGCCAGCAGCGACCCGGGGTCCGAGCAGTACTTC.